This T cell receptor (beta chain) originates from a study of T cells after yellow fever vaccination. This clonotype was seen at least ten times. Via MiXCR, TCRdb re-called the 5' RACE reads, giving one row per CDR3 protein. Among about 180,000 distinct CDR3 sequences listed, roughly 6.2% were seen once. V was trimmed by 6 bases and J by 4 bases, leaving 10 bases between them. The CDR3 has 14 residues. The sequencing here drew on CD4+ T cells sorted from PBMCs, taken on the day of the first yellow fever vaccination. The chain has TRBV12-3 or TRBV12-4 and TRBJ1-6; D possibly corresponds to TRBD1 (6 bases). The sequence derives from a man between 18 and 29 years old who received the YFV17D yellow fever vaccine. The CDR3 DNA is TGTGCCAGCAGCATAGGGGGGTATAATTCACCCCTCCACTTT. Translated, it gives CASSIGGYNSPLHF.